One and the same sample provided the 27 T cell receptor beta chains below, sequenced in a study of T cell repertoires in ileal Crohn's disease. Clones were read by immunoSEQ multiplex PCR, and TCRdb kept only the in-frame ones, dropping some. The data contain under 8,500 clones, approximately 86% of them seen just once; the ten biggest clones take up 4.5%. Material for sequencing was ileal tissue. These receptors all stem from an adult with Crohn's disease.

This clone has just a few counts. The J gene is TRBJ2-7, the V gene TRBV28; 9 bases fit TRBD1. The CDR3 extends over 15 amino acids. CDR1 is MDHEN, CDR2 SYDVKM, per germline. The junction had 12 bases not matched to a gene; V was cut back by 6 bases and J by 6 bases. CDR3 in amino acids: CASSFGGTGTSEQYF. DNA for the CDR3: TGTGCCAGCAGCTTCGGTGGGACAGGGACCTCCGAGCAGTACTTC.

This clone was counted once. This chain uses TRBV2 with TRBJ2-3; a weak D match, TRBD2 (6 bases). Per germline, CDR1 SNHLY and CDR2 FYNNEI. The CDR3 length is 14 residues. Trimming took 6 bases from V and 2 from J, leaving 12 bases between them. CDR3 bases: TGTGCCAGCAGGTGGGGCGGGGACACAGATACGCAGTATTTT. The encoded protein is CASRWGGDTDTQYF.

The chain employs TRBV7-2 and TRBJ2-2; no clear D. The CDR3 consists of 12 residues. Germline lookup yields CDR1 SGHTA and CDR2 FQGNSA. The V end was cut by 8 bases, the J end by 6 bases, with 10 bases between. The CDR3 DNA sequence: TGTGCCAGCTTCAGAGGCGCCGGGGAGCTGTTTTTT. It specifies CASFRGAGELFF.

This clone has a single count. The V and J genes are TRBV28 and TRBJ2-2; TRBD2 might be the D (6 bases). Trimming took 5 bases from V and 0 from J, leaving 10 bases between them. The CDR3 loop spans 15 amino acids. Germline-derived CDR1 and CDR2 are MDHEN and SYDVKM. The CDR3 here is CASSKRVSNTGELFF. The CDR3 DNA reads TGTGCCAGCAGTAAGCGGGTCTCGAACACCGGGGAGCTGTTTTTT.

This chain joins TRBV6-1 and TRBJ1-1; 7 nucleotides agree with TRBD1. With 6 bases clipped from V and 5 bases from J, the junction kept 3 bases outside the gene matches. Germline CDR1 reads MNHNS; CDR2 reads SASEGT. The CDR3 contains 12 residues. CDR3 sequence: CASSAGGTEAFF. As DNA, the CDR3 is TGTGCCAGCAGCGCAGGGGGTACTGAAGCTTTCTTT.

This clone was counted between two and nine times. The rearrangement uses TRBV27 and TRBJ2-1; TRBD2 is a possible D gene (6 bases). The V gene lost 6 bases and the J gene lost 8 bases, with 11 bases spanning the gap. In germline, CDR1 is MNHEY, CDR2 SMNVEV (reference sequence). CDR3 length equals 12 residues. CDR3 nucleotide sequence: TGTGCCAGCAGGGGGGGTTGGGATGAGCAGTTCTTC. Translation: CASRGGWDEQFF.

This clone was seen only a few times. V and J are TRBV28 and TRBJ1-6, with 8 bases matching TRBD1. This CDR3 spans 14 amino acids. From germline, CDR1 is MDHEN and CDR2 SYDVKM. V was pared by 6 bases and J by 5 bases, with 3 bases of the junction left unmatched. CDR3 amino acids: CASSLQGDNSPLHF. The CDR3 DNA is TGTGCCAGCAGCCTACAGGGGGATAATTCACCCCTCCACTTT.

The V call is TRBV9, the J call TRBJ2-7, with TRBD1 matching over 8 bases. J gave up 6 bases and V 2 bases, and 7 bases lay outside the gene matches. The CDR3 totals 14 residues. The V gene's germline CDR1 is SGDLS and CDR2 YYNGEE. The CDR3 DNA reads TGTGCCAGCAGCGTTTCGACAGGGGCTACCGAGCAGTACTTC. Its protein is CASSVSTGATEQYF.

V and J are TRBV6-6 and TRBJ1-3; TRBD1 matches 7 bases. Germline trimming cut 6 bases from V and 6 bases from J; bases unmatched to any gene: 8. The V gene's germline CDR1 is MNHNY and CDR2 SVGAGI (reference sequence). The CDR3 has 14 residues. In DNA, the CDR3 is TGTGCCAGCAGCCTAAGAGGGGGCCCAAACACCATATATTTT. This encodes CASSLRGGPNTIYF.

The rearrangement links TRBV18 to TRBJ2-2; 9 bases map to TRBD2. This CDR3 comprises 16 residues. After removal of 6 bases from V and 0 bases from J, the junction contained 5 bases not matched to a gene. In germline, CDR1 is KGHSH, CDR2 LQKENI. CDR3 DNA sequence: TGTGCCAGCTCGCCGCCTAGCGGGACGAACACCGGGGAGCTGTTTTTT. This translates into CASSPPSGTNTGELFF.

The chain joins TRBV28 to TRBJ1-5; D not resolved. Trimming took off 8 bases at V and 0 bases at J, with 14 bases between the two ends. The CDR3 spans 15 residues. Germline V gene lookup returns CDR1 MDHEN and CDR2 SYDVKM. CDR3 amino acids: CASFSEGGSNQPQHF. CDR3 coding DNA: TGTGCCAGCTTCTCAGAGGGAGGTAGCAATCAGCCCCAGCATTTT.

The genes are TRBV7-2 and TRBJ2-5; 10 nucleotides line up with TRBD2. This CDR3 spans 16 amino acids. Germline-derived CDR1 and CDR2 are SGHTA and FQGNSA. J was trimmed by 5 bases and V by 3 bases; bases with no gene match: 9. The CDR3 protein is CASSLLSGRAYETQYF. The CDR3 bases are TGTGCCAGCAGCTTGCTAAGCGGGAGGGCCTATGAGACCCAGTACTTC.

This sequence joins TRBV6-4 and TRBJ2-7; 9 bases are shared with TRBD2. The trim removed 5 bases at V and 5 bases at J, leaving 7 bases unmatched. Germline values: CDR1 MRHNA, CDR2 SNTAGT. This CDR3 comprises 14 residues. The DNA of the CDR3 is TGTGCCAGCAGTACCTTAGCGGGAGCACACGAGCAGTACTTC. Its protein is CASSTLAGAHEQYF.

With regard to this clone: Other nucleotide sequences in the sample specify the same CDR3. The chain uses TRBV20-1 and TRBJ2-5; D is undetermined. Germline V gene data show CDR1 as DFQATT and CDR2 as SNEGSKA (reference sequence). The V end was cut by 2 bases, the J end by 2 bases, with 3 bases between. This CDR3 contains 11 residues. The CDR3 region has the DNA TGCAGTGCTAGACAGCAAGAGACCCAGTACTTC. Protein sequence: CSARQQETQYF.

The DNA of the CDR3 is TGTGCCAGCAGAGTCAGGGGGGCAGATAAATATGGCTACACCTTC. Translating it yields CASRVRGADKYGYTF. The gene calls are TRBV28 and TRBJ1-2, with TRBD1 matching over 7 bases. The CDR3 length is 15 residues. V lost 6 bases to trimming and J lost 5 bases; unmatched junction nucleotides: 12. CDR1 and CDR2 (germline): MDHEN, SYDVKM.

The CDR3 DNA sequence: TGTGCCAGCAGTGGCGGACGGGGACTGGATACGCAGTATTTT. This sequence encodes CASSGGRGLDTQYF. The chain carries TRBV2 and TRBJ2-3; a possible D gene is TRBD2 (6 bases). The germline gives CDR1 SNHLY, CDR2 FYNNEI. CDR3 length: 14 amino acids. V lost 4 bases and J lost 6, with 14 bases in between.

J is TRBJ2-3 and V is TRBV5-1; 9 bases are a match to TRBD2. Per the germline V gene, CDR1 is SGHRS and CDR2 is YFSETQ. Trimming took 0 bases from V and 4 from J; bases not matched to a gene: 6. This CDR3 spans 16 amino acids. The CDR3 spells CASSLVGSGSADTQYF. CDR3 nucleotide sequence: TGCGCCAGCAGCTTGGTGGGTAGCGGGAGCGCAGATACGCAGTATTTT.

The CDR3 loop is CASSQSGLSTYEQYF. The CDR3 nucleotides are TGCGCCAGCAGCCAATCGGGACTCAGTACCTACGAGCAGTACTTC. The chain links TRBV4-1 to TRBJ2-5; D is perhaps TRBD2 (6 bases). TRBJ2-7 explains the end of the DNA better; the J call may be wrong. The germline CDR1 and CDR2 sequences are MGHRA and YSYEKL. This CDR3 has 15 residues.

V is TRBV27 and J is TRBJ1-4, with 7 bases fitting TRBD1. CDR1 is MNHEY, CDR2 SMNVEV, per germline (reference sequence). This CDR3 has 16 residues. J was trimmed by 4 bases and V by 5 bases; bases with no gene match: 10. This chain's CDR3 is CASSPDRVWGNEKLFF. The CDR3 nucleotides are TGTGCCAGCAGTCCCGACAGGGTTTGGGGTAATGAAAAACTGTTTTTT.

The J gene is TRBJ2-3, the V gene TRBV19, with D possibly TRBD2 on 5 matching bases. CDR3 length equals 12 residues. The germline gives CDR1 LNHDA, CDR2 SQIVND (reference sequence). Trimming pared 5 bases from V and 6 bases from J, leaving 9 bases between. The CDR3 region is CASSARDDTQYF. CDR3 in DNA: TGTGCCAGTAGTGCCCGGGATGATACGCAGTATTTT.

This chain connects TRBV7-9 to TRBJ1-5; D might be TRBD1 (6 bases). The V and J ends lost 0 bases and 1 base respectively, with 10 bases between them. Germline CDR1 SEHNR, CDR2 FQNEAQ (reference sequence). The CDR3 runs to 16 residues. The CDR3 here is CASSLAGGGSNQPQHF. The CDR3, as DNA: TGTGCCAGCAGCTTAGCGGGAGGGGGGAGCAATCAGCCCCAGCATTTT. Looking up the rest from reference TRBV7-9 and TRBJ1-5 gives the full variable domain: DTGVSQNPRHKITKRGQNVTFRCDPISEHNRLYWYRQTLGQGPEFLTYFQNEAQLEKSRLLSDRFSAERPKGSFSTLEIQRTEQGDSAMYLCASSLAGGGSNQPQHFGDGTRLSIL.

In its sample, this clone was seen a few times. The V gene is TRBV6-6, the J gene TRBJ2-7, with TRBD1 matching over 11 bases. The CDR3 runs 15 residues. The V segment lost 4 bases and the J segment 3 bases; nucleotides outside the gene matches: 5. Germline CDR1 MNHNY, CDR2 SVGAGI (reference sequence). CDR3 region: CASSSRTGGFYEQYF. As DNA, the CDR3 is TGTGCCAGCAGTTCCCGGACAGGGGGCTTCTACGAGCAGTACTTC.

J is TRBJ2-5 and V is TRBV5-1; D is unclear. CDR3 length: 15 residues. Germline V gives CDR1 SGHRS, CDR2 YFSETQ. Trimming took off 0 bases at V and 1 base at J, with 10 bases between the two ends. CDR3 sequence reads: CASSLGVAVQETQYF. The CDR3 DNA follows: TGCGCCAGCAGCTTGGGTGTGGCAGTCCAAGAGACCCAGTACTTC.

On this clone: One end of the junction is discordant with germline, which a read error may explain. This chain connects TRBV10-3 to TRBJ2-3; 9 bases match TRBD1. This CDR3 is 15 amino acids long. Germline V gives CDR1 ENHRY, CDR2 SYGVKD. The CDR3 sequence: CASSTGTGHTDTQYF. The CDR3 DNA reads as TGTGCCAGCAGTACCGGGACAGGGCACACAGATACGCAGTATTTT.

CDR3 in DNA: TGCGCCAGCAGCCACCCCGACAGGGTGGACATTCAGTACTTC. It specifies CASSHPDRVDIQYF. The chain carries TRBV4-1 and TRBJ2-4, with 7 bases fitting TRBD1. The germline CDR1 and CDR2 sequences are MGHRA and YSYEKL. The V gene end was trimmed by 3 bases and the J gene end by 8 bases; junction bases not matched to a gene: 7. This CDR3 region has 14 residues.

Here the CDR3 reads CASSAGWPGDTYEQYF. The CDR3 DNA sequence: TGCGCCAGCAGTGCGGGGTGGCCAGGAGACACCTACGAGCAGTACTTC. The chain recombines TRBV10-2 with TRBJ2-7, with D perhaps matching TRBD2 (5 bases). The CDR3 has 16 residues. V was pared by 4 bases and J by 2 bases, with 18 bases between. In germline, CDR1 is WSHSY, CDR2 SAAADI.

The CDR3 region has the DNA TGCGCCAGCAGCTCTATACAGGGGCCTACTCTCTATGGCTACACCTTC. It encodes CASSSIQGPTLYGYTF. The V and J genes are TRBV5-1 and TRBJ1-2; TRBD1 agrees at 7 bases. V trimming: 3 bases; J trimming: 4 bases; junction bases outside the gene matches: 12. The CDR3 totals 16 residues. CDR1 is SGHRS, CDR2 YFSETQ, per germline. Based on the CDR3 plus reference TRBV5-1 and TRBJ1-2, the full variable domain is KAGVTQTPRYLIKTRGQQVTLSCSPISGHRSVSWYQQTPGQGLQFLFEYFSETQRNKGNFPGRFSGRQFSNSRSEMNVSTLELGDSALYLCASSSIQGPTLYGYTFGSGTRLTVV.